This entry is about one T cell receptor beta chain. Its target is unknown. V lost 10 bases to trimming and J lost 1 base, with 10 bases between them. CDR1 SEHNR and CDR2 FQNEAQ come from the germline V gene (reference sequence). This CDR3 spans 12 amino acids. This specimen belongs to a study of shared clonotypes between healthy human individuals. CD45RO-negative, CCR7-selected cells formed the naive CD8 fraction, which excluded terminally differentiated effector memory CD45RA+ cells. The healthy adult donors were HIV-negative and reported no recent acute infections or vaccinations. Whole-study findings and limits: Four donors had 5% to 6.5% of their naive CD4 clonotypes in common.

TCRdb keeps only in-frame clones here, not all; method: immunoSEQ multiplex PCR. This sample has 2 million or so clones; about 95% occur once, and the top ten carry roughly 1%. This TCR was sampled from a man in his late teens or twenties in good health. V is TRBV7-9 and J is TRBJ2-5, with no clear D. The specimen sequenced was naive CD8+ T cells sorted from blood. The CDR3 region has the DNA TGTGCCATCTCCTGGGTCCAAGAGACCCAGTACTTC. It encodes CAISWVQETQYF.